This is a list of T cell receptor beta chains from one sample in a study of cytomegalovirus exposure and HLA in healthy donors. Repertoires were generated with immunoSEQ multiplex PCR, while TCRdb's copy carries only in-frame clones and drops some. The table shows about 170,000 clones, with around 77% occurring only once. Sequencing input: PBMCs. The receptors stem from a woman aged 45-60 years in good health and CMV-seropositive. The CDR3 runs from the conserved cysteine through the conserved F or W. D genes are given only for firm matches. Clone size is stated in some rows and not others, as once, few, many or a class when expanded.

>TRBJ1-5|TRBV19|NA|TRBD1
CASSPGQGAIDGQPQHF
TGTGCCAGTAGTCCGGGACAGGGGGCTATAGACGGGCAGCCCCAGCATTTT
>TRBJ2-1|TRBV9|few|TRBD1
CASSTGDSYNEQFF
TGTGCCAGCAGTACAGGGGATTCCTACAATGAGCAGTTCTTC
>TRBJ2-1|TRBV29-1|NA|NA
CSVVFPGAYNEQFF
TGCAGCGTTGTATTTCCGGGAGCCTACAATGAGCAGTTCTTC
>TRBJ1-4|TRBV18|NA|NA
CASSPPGGQAELFF
TGTGCCAGCTCACCACCCGGGGGTCAAGCGGAACTGTTTTTT
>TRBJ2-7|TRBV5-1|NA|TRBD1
CASSLAGTGGLDEQYF
TGCGCCAGCAGCTTGGCCGGGACAGGGGGCTTGGACGAGCAGTACTTC
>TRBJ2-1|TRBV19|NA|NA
CASSGEIYNEQFF
TGTGCCAGTTCGGGGGAGATCTACAATGAGCAGTTCTTC
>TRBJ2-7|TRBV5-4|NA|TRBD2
CASSLSIRTSSLYEQYF
TGTGCCAGCAGCTTGTCGATACGGACTAGCAGTTTATACGAGCAGTACTTC
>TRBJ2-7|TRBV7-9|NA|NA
CASSQISYEQYF
TGTGCCAGCAGCCAGATCTCCTACGAGCAGTACTTC
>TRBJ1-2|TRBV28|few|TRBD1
CASGPGQTNYGYTF
TGTGCCAGTGGACCGGGACAGACTAACTATGGCTACACCTTC
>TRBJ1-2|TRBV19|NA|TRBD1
CASSIRTGIVYGYTF
TGTGCCAGTAGTATCCGGACAGGGATTGTCTATGGCTACACCTTC
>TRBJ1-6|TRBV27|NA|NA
CASSAGPNSPLHF
TGTGCCAGCAGCGCGGGTCCGAATTCACCCCTCCACTTT
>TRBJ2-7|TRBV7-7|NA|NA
CASSVGGTSYEQYF
TGTGCTAGCAGCGTAGGGGGGACTTCCTACGAGCAGTACTTC
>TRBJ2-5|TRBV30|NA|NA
CAWSAQGVRETQYF
TGTGCCTGGAGTGCTCAGGGCGTCCGAGAGACCCAGTACTTC
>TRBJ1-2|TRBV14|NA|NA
CASSQVDGVYTF
TGTGCCAGCAGCCAAGTGGATGGAGTCTACACCTTC
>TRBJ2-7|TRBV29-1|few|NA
CSVEDGDSPYEQYF
TGCAGCGTTGAAGATGGGGACTCTCCCTACGAGCAGTACTTC
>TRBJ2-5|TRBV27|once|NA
CASSLPPEGPPGETQYF
TGTGCCAGCAGTCTCCCCCCCGAGGGCCCCCCGGGAGAGACCCAGTACTTC
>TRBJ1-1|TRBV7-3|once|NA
CASSLQGPITEAFF
TGTGCCAGCAGCTTACAGGGGCCGATTACTGAAGCTTTCTTT
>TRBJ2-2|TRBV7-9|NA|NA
CASSQWGEGELFF
TGTGCCAGCAGCCAGTGGGGGGAAGGGGAGCTGTTTTTT
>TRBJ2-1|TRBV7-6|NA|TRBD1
CASSYRDSSYNEQFF
TGTGCCAGCAGCTACCGGGACAGCTCCTACAATGAGCAGTTCTTC
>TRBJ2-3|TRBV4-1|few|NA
CASSPAARTSDTQYF
TGCGCCAGCAGCCCAGCAGCTCGGACAAGTGATACGCAGTATTTT
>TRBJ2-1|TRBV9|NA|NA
CASSLTYNEQFF
TGTGCCAGCAGCCTTACCTACAATGAGCAGTTCTTC
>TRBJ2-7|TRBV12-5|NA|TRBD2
CASGLVLGGRLDEQYF
TGTGCTAGTGGTTTGGTACTAGGCGGGAGGCTCGACGAGCAGTACTTC
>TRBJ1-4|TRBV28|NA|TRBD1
CASSLGQGSSEKLFF
TGTGCCAGCAGCCTTGGACAGGGTTCGAGTGAAAAACTGTTTTTT
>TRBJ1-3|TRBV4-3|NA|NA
CASSQDADSGNTIYF
TGCGCCAGCAGCCAAGATGCAGACTCTGGAAACACCATATATTTT
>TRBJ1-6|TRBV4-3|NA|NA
CASSQDRNSPLHF
TGCGCCAGCAGCCAAGACAGAAATTCACCCCTCCACTTT
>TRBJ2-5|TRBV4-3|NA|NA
CASSQRGYHGETQYF
TGCGCCAGCAGCCAGCGGGGTTATCACGGGGAGACCCAGTACTTC
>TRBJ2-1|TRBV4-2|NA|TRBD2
CASSQGQTSGANEQFF
TGTGCCAGCAGCCAAGGGCAGACTAGCGGGGCCAATGAGCAGTTCTTC
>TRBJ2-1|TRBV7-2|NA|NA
CASSNGGPYNEQFF
TGTGCCAGCAGTAACGGGGGGCCCTACAATGAGCAGTTCTTC
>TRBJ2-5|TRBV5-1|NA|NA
CASSIQETQYF
TGCGCCAGCAGTATCCAAGAGACCCAGTACTTC
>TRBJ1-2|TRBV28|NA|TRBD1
CASSSRDRANYGYTF
TGTGCCAGCAGTTCCCGGGACAGGGCTAACTATGGCTACACCTTC
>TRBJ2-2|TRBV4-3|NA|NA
CASSQVWVGAGELFF
TGCGCCAGCAGCCAAGTATGGGTAGGGGCCGGGGAGCTGTTTTTT
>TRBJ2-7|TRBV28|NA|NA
CASSLFTYEQYF
TGTGCCAGCAGTTTATTTACCTACGAGCAGTACTTC
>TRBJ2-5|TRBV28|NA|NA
CASRNGGRGERETQYF
TGTGCCAGCAGAAATGGGGGCAGGGGCGAGAGAGAGACCCAGTACTTC
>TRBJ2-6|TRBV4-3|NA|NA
CASSQELRGFTGANVLTF
TGCGCCAGCAGCCAAGAGCTTAGGGGGTTTACTGGGGCCAACGTCCTGACTTTC
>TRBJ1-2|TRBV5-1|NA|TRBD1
CASSLSRGPGVETF
TGCGCCAGCAGCTTGAGCAGGGGGCCCGGTGTGGAGACCTTC
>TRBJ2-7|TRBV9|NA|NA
CASSVNKEGTRDEQYF
TGTGCCAGCAGCGTAAATAAGGAGGGGACGAGGGACGAGCAGTACTTC
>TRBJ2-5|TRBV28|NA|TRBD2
CASRSLAVQETQYF
TGTGCCAGCAGGTCTCTAGCGGTCCAAGAGACCCAGTACTTC
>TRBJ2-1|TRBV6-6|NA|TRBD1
CASSYGGQGVNNEQFF
TGTGCCAGCAGTTACGGGGGACAGGGGGTAAACAATGAGCAGTTCTTC
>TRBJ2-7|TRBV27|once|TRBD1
CASRPWTGIFDEQYF
TGTGCCAGCAGACCGTGGACAGGGATTTTTGATGAGCAGTACTTC
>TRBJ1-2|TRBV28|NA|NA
CASSLVRYGYTF
TGTGCCAGCAGTTTAGTTCGCTATGGCTACACCTTC
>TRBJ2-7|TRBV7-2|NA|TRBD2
CASSSGLAGGPRSYEQYF
TGTGCCAGCAGCTCTGGACTAGCGGGAGGGCCTAGGTCCTACGAGCAGTACTTC
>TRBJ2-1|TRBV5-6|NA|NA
CASMSIGEQFF
TGTGCCAGCATGTCCATCGGTGAGCAGTTCTTC
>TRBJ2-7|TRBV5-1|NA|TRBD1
CASSAADRGWNEQYF
TGCGCCAGCAGCGCCGCGGACAGGGGGTGGAACGAGCAGTACTTC
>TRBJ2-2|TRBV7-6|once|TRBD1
CASSPGQGSHGELFF
TGTGCCAGCAGCCCGGGACAGGGATCTCACGGGGAGCTGTTTTTT
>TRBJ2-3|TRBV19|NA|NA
CASSIREEGARTQYF
TGTGCCAGTAGTATAAGGGAGGAGGGGGCTCGTACGCAGTATTTT
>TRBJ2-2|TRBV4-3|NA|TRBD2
CASSQAPGGGNTGELFF
TGCGCCAGCAGCCAAGCCCCTGGCGGGGGGAACACCGGGGAGCTGTTTTTT
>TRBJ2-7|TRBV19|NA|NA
CATSGTAEQYF
TGTGCCACATCGGGAACGGCCGAGCAGTACTTC
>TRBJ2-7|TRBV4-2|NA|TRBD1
CASSQAGQGIYEQYF
TGTGCCAGCAGCCAGGCGGGACAGGGGATTTACGAGCAGTACTTC
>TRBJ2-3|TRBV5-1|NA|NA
CASSFLDRNTDTQYF
TGCGCCAGCAGCTTTCTGGACAGAAACACAGATACGCAGTATTTT
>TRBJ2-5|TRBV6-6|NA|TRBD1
CASSYSGRGRSETQYF
TGTGCCAGCAGTTACTCGGGCAGGGGGCGCAGTGAGACCCAGTACTTC
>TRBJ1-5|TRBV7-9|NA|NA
CASSGVRSPQHF
TGTGCCAGCAGTGGAGTTAGAAGCCCCCAGCATTTT
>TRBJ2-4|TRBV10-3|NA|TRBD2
CAISDTSGRNIQYF
TGTGCCATCAGTGATACTAGCGGGAGGAACATTCAGTACTTC